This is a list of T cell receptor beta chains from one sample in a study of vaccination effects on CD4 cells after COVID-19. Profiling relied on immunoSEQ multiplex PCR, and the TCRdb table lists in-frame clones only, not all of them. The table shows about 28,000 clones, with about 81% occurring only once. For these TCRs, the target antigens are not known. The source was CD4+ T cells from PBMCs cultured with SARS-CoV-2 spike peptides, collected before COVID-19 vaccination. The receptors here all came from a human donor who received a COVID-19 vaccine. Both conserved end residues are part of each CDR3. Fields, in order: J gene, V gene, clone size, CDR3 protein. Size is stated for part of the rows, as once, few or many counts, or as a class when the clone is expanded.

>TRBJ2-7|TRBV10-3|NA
CAISVKGPTHEQYF
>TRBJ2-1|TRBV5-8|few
CASVRGLALMSYNEQFF
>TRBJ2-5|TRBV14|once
CASSQTIAIETQYF
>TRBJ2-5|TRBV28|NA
CASRTARDAVRKTQYF
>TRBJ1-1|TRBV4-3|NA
CASSRCTRRDTEAFF
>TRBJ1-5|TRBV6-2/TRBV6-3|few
CASSGTQSNQPQHF
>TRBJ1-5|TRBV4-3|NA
CASSQEPPGGRDQPQHF
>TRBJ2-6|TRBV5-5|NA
CASNFDRAVSGANVLTF
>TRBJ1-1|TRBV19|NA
CASGISGAGEAFF
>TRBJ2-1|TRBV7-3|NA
CASSLKAGGYEQFF
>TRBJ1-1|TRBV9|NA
CASSVRGNTEAFF
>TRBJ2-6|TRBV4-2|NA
CASSQEGGPGANVLTF
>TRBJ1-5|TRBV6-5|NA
CASSFGRGVGPQHF
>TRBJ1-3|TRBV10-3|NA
CAIRIQGPSFGNTIYF
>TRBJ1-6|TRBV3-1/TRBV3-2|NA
CASRASRGSYNSPLHF
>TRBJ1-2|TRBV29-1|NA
CSVELGQDPYGYTF
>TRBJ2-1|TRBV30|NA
CAWDRLAGVLFGNEQFF
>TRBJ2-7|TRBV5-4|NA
CASSLTSGTHEQYF
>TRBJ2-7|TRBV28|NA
CASSLRPSGLYEQYF
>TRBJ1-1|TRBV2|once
CASTMMDHTEAFF
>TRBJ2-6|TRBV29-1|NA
CSVESRDRVSGANVLTF
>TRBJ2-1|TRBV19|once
CASSIIGSNMDEQFF
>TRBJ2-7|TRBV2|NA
CASSVGLVGEQYF
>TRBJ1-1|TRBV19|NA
CASSISLNTEAFF